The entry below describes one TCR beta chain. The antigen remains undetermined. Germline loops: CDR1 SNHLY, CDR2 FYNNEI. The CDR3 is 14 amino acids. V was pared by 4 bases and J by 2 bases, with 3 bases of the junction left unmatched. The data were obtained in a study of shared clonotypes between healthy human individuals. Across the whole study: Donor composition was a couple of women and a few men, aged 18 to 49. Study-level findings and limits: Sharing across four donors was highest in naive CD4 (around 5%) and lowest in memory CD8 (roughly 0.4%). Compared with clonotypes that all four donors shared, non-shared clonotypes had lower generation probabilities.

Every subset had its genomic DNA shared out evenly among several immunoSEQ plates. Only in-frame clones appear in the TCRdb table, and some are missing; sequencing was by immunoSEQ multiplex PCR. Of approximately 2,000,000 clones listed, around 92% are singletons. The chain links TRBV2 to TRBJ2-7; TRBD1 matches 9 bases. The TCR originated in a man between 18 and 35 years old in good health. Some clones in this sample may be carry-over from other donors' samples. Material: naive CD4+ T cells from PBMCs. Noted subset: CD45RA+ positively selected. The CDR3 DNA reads TGTGCCAGCAGTGCACAGGGGGCGACCTACGAGCAGTACTTC. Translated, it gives CASSAQGATYEQYF.